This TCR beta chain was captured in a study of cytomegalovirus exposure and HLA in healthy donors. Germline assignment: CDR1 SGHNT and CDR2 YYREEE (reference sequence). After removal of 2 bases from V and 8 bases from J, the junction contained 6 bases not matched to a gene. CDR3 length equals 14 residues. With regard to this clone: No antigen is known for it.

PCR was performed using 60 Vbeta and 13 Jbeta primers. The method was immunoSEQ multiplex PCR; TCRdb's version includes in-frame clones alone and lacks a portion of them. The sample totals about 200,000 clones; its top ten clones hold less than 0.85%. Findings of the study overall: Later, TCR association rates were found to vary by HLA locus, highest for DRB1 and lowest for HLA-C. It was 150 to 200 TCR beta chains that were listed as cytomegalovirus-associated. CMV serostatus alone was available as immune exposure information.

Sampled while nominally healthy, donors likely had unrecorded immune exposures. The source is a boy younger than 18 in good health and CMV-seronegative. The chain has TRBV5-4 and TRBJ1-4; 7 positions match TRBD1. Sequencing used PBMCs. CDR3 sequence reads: CASSLRGQGEKLFF. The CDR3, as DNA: TGTGCCAGCAGCTTAAGGGGGCAGGGAGAAAAACTGTTTTTT.